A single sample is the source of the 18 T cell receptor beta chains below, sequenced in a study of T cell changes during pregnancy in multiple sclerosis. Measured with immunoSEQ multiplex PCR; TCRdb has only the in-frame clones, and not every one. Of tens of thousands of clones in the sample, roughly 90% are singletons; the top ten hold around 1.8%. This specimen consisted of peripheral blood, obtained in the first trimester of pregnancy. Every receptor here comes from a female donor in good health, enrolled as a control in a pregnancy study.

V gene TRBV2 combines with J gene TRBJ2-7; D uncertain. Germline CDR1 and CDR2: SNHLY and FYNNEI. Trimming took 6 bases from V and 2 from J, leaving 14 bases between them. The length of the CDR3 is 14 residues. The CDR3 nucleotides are TGTGCCAGCAGGGCCGGGTCGTCTCCCTACGAGCAGTACTTC. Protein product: CASRAGSSPYEQYF.

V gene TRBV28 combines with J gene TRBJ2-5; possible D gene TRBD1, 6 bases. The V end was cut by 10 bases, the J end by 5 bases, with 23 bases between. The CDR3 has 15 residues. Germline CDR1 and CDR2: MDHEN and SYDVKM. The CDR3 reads CATGGQGRFRETQYF. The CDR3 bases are TGTGCCACCGGTGGGCAGGGGCGCTTTAGGGAGACCCAGTACTTC.

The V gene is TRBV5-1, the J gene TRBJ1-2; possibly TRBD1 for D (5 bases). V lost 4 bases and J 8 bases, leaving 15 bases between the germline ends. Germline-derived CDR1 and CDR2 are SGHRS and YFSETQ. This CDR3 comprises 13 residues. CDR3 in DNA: TGCGCCAGCAGCGCCCTGGCAGGGAAAGGCTACACCTTC. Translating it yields CASSALAGKGYTF.

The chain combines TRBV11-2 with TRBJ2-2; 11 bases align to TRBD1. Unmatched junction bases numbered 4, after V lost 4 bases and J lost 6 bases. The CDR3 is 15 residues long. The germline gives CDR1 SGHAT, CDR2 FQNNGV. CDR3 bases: TGTGCCAGCAGCTCCACGGGACAGGGGGCCGGGGAGCTGTTTTTT. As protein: CASSSTGQGAGELFF. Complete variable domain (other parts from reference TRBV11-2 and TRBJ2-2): EAGVAQSPRYKIIEKRQSVAFWCNPISGHATLYWYQQILGQGPKLLIQFQNNGVVDDSQLPKDRFSAERLKGVDSTLKIQPAKLEDSAVYLCASSSTGQGAGELFFGEGSRLTVL.

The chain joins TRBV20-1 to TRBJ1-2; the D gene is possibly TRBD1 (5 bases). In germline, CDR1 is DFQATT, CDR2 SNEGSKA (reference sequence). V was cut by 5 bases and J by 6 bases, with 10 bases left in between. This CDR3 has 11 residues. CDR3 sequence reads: CSAYDRNGYTF. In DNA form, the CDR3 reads TGCAGTGCTTACGACAGAAATGGCTACACCTTC.

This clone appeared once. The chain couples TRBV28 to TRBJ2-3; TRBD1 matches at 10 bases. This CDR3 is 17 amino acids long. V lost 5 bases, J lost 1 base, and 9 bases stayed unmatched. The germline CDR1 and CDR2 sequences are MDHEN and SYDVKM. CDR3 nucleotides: TGTGCCAGCAGTCCCTCGGCCGGGACAGGGGGCACAGATACGCAGTATTTT. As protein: CASSPSAGTGGTDTQYF.

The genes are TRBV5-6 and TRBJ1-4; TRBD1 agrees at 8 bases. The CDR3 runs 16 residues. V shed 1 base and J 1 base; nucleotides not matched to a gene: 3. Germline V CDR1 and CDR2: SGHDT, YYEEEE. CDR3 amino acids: CASSLLGTGTNEKLFF. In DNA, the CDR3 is TGTGCCAGCAGCTTGCTAGGGACAGGAACTAATGAAAAACTGTTTTTT.

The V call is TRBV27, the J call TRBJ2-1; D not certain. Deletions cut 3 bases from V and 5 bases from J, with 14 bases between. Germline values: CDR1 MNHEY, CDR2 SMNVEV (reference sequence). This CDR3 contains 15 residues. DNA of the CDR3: TGTGCCAGCAGTTTTCCCGCTAGTGGCCACAATGAGCAGTTCTTC. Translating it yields CASSFPASGHNEQFF.

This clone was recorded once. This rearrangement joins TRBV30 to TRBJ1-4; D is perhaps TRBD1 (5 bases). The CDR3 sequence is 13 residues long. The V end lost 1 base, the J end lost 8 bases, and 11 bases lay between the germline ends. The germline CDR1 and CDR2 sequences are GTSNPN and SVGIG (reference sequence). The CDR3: CAWSGGGGEKLFF. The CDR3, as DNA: TGTGCCTGGAGTGGAGGCGGGGGAGAAAAACTGTTTTTT. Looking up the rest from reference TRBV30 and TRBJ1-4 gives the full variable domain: SQTIHQWPATLVQPVGSPLSLECTVEGTSNPNLYWYRQAAGRGLQLLFYSVGIGQISSEVPQNLSASRPQDRQFILSSKKLLLSDSGFYLCAWSGGGGEKLFFGSGTQLSVL.

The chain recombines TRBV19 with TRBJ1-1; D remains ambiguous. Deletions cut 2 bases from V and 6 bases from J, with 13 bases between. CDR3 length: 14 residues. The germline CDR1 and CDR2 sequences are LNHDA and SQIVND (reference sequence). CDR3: CASSITVDGPEAFF. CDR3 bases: TGTGCCAGTAGTATAACCGTTGATGGGCCTGAAGCTTTCTTT. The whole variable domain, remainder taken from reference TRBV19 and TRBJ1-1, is DGGITQSPKYLFRKEGQNVTLSCEQNLNHDAMYWYRQDPGQGLRLIYYSQIVNDFQKGDIAEGYSVSREKKESFPLTVTSAQKNPTAFYLCASSITVDGPEAFFGQGTRLTVV.

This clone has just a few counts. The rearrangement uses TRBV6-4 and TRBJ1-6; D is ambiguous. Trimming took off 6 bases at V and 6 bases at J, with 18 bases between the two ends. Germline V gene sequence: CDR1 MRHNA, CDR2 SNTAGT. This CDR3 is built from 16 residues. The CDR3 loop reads CASRVYSQYPNSPLHF. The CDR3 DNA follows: TGTGCCAGCAGGGTTTACAGCCAATACCCTAATTCACCCCTCCACTTT.

CDR3 nucleotide sequence: TGTGCCAGCGGCGGGGGAGGCAGAAACTCAGATACGCAGTATTTT. Its protein product is CASGGGGRNSDTQYF. V is TRBV6-5 and J is TRBJ2-3; 7 positions agree with TRBD2. The CDR3 spans 15 residues. Germline V CDR1 and CDR2: MNHEY, SVGAGI. The V and J ends lost 8 bases and 4 bases, in that order; junction bases with no gene match: 12.

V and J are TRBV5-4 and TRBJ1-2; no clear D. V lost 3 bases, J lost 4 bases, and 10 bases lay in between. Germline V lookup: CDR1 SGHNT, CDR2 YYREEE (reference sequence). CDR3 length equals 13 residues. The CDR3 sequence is CASSYHEPYGYTF. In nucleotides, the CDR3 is TGTGCCAGCAGCTACCATGAGCCCTATGGCTACACCTTC.

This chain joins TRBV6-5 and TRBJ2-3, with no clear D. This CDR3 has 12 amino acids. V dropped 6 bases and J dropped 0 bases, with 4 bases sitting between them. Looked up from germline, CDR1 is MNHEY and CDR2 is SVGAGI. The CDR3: CASRSSTDTQYF. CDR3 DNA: TGTGCCAGCAGGTCTAGCACAGATACGCAGTATTTT.

The CDR3 is CASSQFLVAVTQYF. The CDR3 DNA is TGCGCCAGCAGCCAATTCCTAGTCGCCGTTACGCAGTATTTT. The chain employs TRBV4-1 and TRBJ2-3; D remains unclear. Germline CDR1 reads MGHRA; CDR2 reads YSYEKL. V lost 2 bases, J lost 8 bases, and 14 bases lay in between. This CDR3 contains 14 residues.

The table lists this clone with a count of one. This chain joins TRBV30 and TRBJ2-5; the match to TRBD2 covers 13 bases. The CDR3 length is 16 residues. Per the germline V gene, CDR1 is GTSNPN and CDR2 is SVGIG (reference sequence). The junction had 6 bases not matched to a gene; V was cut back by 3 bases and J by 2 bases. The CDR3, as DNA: TGTGCCTGGAGCCCGGGACTAGCGGGGAGTCAAGAGACCCAGTACTTC. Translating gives CAWSPGLAGSQETQYF.

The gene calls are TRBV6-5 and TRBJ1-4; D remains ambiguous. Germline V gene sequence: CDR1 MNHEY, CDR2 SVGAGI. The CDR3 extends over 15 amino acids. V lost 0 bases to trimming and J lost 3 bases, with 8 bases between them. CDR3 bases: TGTGCCAGCAGTTACTCGAGCAGGCCTAATGAAAAACTGTTTTTT. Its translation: CASSYSSRPNEKLFF.

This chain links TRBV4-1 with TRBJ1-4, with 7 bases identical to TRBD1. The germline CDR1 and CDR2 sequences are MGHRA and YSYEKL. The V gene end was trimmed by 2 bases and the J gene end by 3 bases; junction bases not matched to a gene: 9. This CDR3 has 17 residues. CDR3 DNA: TGCGCCAGCAGCCAAATATTCTACAGGGGAGCTAATGAAAAACTGTTTTTT. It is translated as CASSQIFYRGANEKLFF.